Listed here are 6 T cell receptor beta chains from one sample, sequenced in a study of blood T cells in healthy people across ages. Through a sample-barcoded 5' primer and a J-beta primer mix, a second PCR was run for about 6 to 11 cycles. TCRdb re-called the 5' RACE reads with MiXCR, one entry per CDR3 protein. The repertoire has about 640,000 distinct CDR3 sequences, less than 35% of them found once; the top ten carry 15% to 19%. Sequencing input: blood. The receptors derive from an elderly woman in good health.

A few counts support this clonotype. The genes are TRBV24-1 and TRBJ1-2, with D uncertain. This CDR3 contains 13 residues. Germline assignment: CDR1 KGHDR and CDR2 SFDVKD. V lost 2 bases to trimming and J lost 8 bases, with 11 bases between them. The CDR3 nucleotides are TGTGCCACCAGTGATTCGGGCAGACGGGGCTACACCTTC. Encoded protein: CATSDSGRRGYTF.

This chain connects TRBV28 to TRBJ2-5; perhaps TRBD1 as D (5 bases). The J call could be wrong; TRBJ2-7 is a better fit for the DNA end. Germline V CDR1 and CDR2: MDHEN, SYDVKM. This CDR3 is built from 11 residues. The CDR3 DNA is TGTGCCAGCAAGGGGAAATGCGAGCAGTACTTC. Translating it yields CASKGKCEQYF.

This clonotype was detected ten times or more. The CDR3, as DNA: TGCGCCAGCAGCTGGCGGACAGGGGATGAGCAGTACTTC. It codes for CASSWRTGDEQYF. The rearrangement uses TRBV5-1 and TRBJ2-7, with TRBD1 identical over 9 bases. Germline V gene sequence: CDR1 SGHRS, CDR2 YFSETQ. Trimming removed 3 bases from V and 7 bases from J; junction bases left unmatched: 5. CDR3 size: 13 residues.

The rearrangement joins TRBV7-9 to TRBJ1-6; D is perhaps TRBD1 (5 bases). With 5 bases removed from V and 14 bases from J, the gap between germline ends came to 13 bases. Germline CDR1 and CDR2: SEHNR and FQNEAQ (reference sequence). The CDR3 runs 12 residues. The CDR3 here is CASSASGGTLHF. CDR3 coding DNA: TGTGCCAGCAGCGCCTCTGGGGGGACCCTCCACTTT.

On this clonotype itself: Given a much more abundant clone one base away, this may be a read error. This chain uses TRBV20-1 with TRBJ2-4; D is unclear. The DNA end lines up better with TRBJ2-7; the J call may be wrong. CDR3 size: 13 residues. Per the germline V gene, CDR1 is DFQATT and CDR2 is SNEGSKA (reference sequence). In nucleotides, the CDR3 is TGCAGTGCTAGAGATGAGAATCTCTACGAGCAGTACTTC. It yields the protein CSARDENLYEQYF.

Note on this clonotype: Being one base from a much bigger clone, this may be a read error. V usage is TRBV5-8 and J usage is TRBJ2-1; 8 bases align to TRBD1. The J call may be faulty, since TRBJ2-7 better matches the DNA end. The CDR3 loop spans 15 amino acids. Germline lookup yields CDR1 SGHTS and CDR2 YDEGEE. The CDR3 bases are TGTGCCAGCAGGGCCGCGACAGGGGTCTACAATGAGCAGTACTTC. It is translated as CASRAATGVYNEQYF.